This TCR beta chain was sequenced during a study of blood T cell repertoires in COVID-19. Whole-study context: Sites in the United States, Italy and Spain provided acute and convalescent COVID-19 samples. PBMCs, B-cell-depleted T cells, or T cells provided the cDNA or gDNA that made up the material.

V shed 4 bases, J shed 3 bases, and the junction held 2 bases outside the gene matches. Per germline, CDR1 SQVTM and CDR2 ANQGSEA. This CDR3 has 12 amino acids. TCRdb's copy holds only in-frame clones and misses some; the assay was immunoSEQ multiplex PCR. The sample has hundreds of thousands of clones, roughly 85% seen once. This TCR derives from a woman aged 50 to 60 who had recovered from COVID-19. J is TRBJ2-7 and V is TRBV29-1, with 8 bases matching TRBD2. Sequencing input: peripheral blood. CDR3 bases: TGCAGCGTTGTAAGCGGGGGCTACGAGCAGTACTTC. It specifies CSVVSGGYEQYF.